This T cell receptor (beta chain) was identified in a study of shared clonotypes between healthy human individuals. Of note for this clone: Its specificity is not known.

Trimming took 0 bases from V and 6 from J, leaving 9 bases between them. The V gene's germline CDR1 is KGHSH and CDR2 LQKENI. There are 13 residues in the CDR3. Study-wide results and limits: Generally, naive subsets came out with larger estimated richness than memory subsets.

The table came from immunoSEQ multiplex PCR; TCRdb's copy has only in-frame clones and leaves some out. Here the sample spans about 1.1 million clones, approximately 80% being singletons. The gene calls are TRBV18 and TRBJ2-7; D is unclear. The TCR comes from a man in his late teens or twenties in good health. Some clones in this sample may be carry-over from other donors' samples. Specimen: memory CD4+ T cells from PBMCs. Subset noted: CD45RA-negative fraction. Here the CDR3 reads CASSPPSPIEQYF. CDR3 nucleotides: TGTGCCAGCTCACCACCGTCCCCCATCGAGCAGTACTTC.